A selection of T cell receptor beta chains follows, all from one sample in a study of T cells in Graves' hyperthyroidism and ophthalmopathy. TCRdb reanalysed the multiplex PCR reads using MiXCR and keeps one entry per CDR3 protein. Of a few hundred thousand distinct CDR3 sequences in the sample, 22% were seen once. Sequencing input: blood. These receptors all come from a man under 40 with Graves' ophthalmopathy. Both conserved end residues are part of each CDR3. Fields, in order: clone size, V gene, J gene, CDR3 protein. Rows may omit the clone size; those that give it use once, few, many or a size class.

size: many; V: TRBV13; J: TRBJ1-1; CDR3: CASSAENTEAFF
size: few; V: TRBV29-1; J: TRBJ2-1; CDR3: CSVDMESRSRHEQFF
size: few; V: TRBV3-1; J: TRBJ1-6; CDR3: CASKYNGQQNSPLHF
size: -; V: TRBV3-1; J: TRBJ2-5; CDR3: CASSTSGRLQETQYF
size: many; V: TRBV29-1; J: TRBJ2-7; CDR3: CSAQREVEQYF
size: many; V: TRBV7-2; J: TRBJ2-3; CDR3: CASSPRGSGRPTDTQYF
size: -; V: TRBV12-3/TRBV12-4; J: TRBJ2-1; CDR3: CASTGPSKSYNEQFF
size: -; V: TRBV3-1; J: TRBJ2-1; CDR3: CASSLRGGGSFNEQFF
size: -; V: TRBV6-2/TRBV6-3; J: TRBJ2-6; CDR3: CAISSRPGSGANVLTF
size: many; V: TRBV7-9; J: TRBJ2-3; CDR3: CASSSRAGEGTDTQYF
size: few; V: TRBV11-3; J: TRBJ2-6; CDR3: CAIGTESSGANVLTF
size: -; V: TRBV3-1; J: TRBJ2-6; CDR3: CASSVRSSGANVLTF
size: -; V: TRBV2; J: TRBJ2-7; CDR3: CASYPGEAAYEQYF
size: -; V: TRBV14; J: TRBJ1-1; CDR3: CASSQVRGALNTEAFF
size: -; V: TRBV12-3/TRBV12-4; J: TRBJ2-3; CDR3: CASSSGTSGYTDTQYF
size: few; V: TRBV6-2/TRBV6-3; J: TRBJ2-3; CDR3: CASIPGSLLGGTQYF
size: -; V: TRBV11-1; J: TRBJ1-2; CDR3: CASTERGFDYGYTF
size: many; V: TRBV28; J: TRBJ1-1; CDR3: CASNIDPAGTEAFF
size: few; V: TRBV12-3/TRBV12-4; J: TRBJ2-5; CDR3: CASSPDFGLETQYF
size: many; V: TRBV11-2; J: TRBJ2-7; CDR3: CASSLERTGNNEQYF
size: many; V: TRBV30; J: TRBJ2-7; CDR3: CAWSVLWDNSYEQYF
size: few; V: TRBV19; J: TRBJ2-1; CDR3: CASSIAGGSYNEQFF
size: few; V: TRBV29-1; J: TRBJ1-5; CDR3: CSVGLGQSNQPQHF
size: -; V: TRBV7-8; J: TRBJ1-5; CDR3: CASSLDRVRTQPQHF
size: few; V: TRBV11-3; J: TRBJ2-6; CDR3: CASSPGLAGQYSGANVLTF
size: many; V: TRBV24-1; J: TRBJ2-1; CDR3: CATSAQGSVNEQFF
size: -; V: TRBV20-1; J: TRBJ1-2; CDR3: CSARVSRESHGYTF
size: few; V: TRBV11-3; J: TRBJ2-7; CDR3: CASSWTSGSIEQYF
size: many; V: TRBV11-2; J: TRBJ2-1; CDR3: CASSFAGGPNEQFF
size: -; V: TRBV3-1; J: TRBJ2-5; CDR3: CASSEQGGAQETQYF
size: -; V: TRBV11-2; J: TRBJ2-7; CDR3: CASRATGAGEQYF
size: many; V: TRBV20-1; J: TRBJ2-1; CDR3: CSAKSLAGGSYNEQFF
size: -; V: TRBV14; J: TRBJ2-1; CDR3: CASSPRLSGNEQFF
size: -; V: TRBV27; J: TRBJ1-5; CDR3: CASSQASGVGMSNQPQHF
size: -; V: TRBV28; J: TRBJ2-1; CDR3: CASLLVASGRGEQFF
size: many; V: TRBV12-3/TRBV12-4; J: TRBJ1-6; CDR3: CASSFSGRSYLGVYPLHF
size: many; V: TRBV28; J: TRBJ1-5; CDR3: CASSFLPGQPQHF
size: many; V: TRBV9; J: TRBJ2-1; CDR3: CASSAGQDYYNEQFF
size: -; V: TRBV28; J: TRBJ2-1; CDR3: CASSWGSAGEQFF
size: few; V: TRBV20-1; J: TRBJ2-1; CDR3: CSARWGSYNEQFF
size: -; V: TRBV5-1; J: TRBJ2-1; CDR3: CASTKTSTRVYEQFF